This T cell receptor beta chain was captured by sequencing in a study of blood T cell repertoires in COVID-19. Study background: COVID-19 samples from acute and convalescent phases originated in the United States, Italy and Spain. Sources were T cells, B-cell-depleted T cells, or PBMCs; the material itself was cDNA or gDNA.

Per the original methods: Nucleated cell number was recorded as an estimate derived from reference gene primer amplification. The method was immunoSEQ multiplex PCR; TCRdb's version includes in-frame clones alone and lacks a portion of them. V and J calls and clone size are those listed in that table; D and trimming were worked out from the DNA. The data show about 36,000 clones, about 77% seen once. This CDR3 has 15 residues. Deletions cut 2 bases from V and 2 bases from J, with 10 bases between. The germline gives CDR1 MNHEY, CDR2 SVGAGI. The rearrangement joins TRBV6-5 to TRBJ2-1, with D maybe TRBD1 (5 bases). This receptor was obtained from a man aged 60 to 69 with acute or convalescent COVID-19. The specimen sequenced was peripheral blood. The CDR3 is CASSYRQGPYNEQFF. The CDR3 DNA reads as TGTGCCAGCAGTTACCGGCAGGGTCCCTACAATGAGCAGTTCTTC.